Listed below are T cell receptor beta chains from one sample, sequenced in a study of shared clonotypes between healthy human individuals. Assay used: immunoSEQ multiplex PCR; TCRdb lists only in-frame clones, some missing. Of roughly 510,000 clones listed, about 79% are singletons. What was sequenced was PBMCs. These receptors were collected from a middle-aged woman in good health. Some clones in this sample may be carry-over from other donors' samples. CDR3s include the opening cysteine and the closing phenylalanine or tryptophan. The order of the fields is V gene, clone size, J gene, D gene, CDR3 protein, CDR3 DNA. The D gene is left open where the match is weak. The size entry is marked missing in some rows and otherwise reads once, few, many or a size class.

TRBV7-2	NA	TRBJ2-1	NA	CASSLEMGNNEQFF	TGTGCCAGCAGCTTAGAGATGGGGAACAATGAGCAGTTCTTC
TRBV28	NA	TRBJ2-5	TRBD2	CASSPAGLAGGETQYF	TGTGCCAGCAGTCCAGCCGGACTAGCAGGTGGTGAGACCCAGTACTTC
TRBV7-6	NA	TRBJ2-1	TRBD2	CASSLVGTSRNEQFF	TGTGCCAGCAGCTTAGTTGGGACTAGCAGGAATGAGCAGTTCTTC
TRBV6-5	once	TRBJ1-1	NA	CASGTIGTEAFF	TGTGCCAGCGGAACGATCGGGACTGAAGCTTTCTTT
TRBV11-2	NA	TRBJ2-2	TRBD1	CASNPTGADTGELFF	TGTGCCAGCAACCCGACAGGGGCGGACACCGGGGAGCTGTTTTTT
TRBV6-1	NA	TRBJ1-2	NA	CASRGTFSYLGGYTF	TGTGCCAGCAGGGGGACCTTTAGTTATTTGGGGGGCTACACCTTC
TRBV4-2	few	TRBJ2-6	NA	CASSRGDSPSGANVLTF	TGTGCCAGCAGCCGCGGGGACAGCCCCTCTGGGGCCAACGTCCTGACTTTC
TRBV27	NA	TRBJ2-1	NA	CASIPGSLYGQFF	TGTGCCAGCATCCCAGGTTCCCTCTATGGGCAGTTCTTC
TRBV4-3	NA	TRBJ1-1	NA	CASSQDIRESPNTEAFF	TGCGCCAGCAGCCAAGATATAAGGGAGAGCCCGAACACTGAAGCTTTCTTT
TRBV27	NA	TRBJ1-2	TRBD1	CASSLTQGVGYGYTF	TGTGCCAGCAGTTTAACACAGGGGGTTGGGTATGGCTACACCTTC
TRBV10-2	NA	TRBJ2-3	NA	CASSESGRKYPYTQYF	TGCGCCAGCAGTGAGTCTGGGAGAAAATACCCATATACGCAGTATTTT
TRBV4-2	NA	TRBJ1-2	NA	CASSRKGVDYGYTF	TGTGCCAGCAGCCGGAAAGGGGTCGACTATGGCTACACCTTC
TRBV2	NA	TRBJ1-5	NA	CATPSNQPQHF	TGTGCCACCCCCTCCAATCAGCCCCAGCATTTT
TRBV6-4	NA	TRBJ2-3	NA	CASSDRVTDTQYF	TGTGCCAGCAGTGACCGAGTAACAGATACGCAGTATTTT
TRBV11-1	NA	TRBJ2-7	TRBD2	CASSSWTSGRPGEQYF	TGTGCCAGCAGCTCCTGGACTAGCGGGAGACCGGGGGAGCAGTACTTC
TRBV30	once	TRBJ1-6	NA	CAWRAGPSYNSPLHF	TGTGCCTGGAGAGCAGGACCCTCCTATAATTCACCCCTCCACTTT
TRBV28	NA	TRBJ2-3	NA	CASSSGTDTQYF	TGTGCCAGCAGTTCGGGTACAGATACGCAGTATTTT
TRBV6-1	few	TRBJ2-3	TRBD2	CASSGTSGGADTQYF	TGTGCCAGCAGTGGGACTAGCGGCGGAGCCGATACGCAGTATTTT
TRBV5-4	NA	TRBJ2-2	NA	CASSLVLVTGELFF	TGTGCCAGCAGCTTGGTACTGGTTACCGGGGAGCTGTTTTTT
TRBV6-1	NA	TRBJ2-1	NA	CASSGDGSYNEQFF	TGTGCCAGCAGTGGAGACGGCTCCTACAATGAGCAGTTCTTC
TRBV6-1	NA	TRBJ1-1	NA	CASRDTGARRTEAFF	TGTGCCAGCAGGGATACGGGGGCCAGACGGACTGAAGCTTTCTTT